This T cell receptor (beta chain) stems from a study of early T cells in non-severe SARS-CoV-2 infection. TCRdb processed the 5' RACE reads anew with MiXCR; each CDR3 protein has one entry. This table holds roughly 56,000 distinct CDR3 sequences, about 13% found once. The CDR3 sequence is 17 residues long. The trim removed 5 bases at V and 4 bases at J, leaving 5 bases unmatched. In germline, CDR1 is LGHDT, CDR2 YNNKEL (reference sequence). This clonotype came up a few times. The chain carries TRBV3-1 and TRBJ2-1, with 16 bases identical to TRBD2. The TCR was taken from an adult who was a healthcare worker with PCR-confirmed SARS-CoV-2 infection or an uninfected control (not recorded which). The sample comprised whole blood. The CDR3, as DNA: TGTGCCAGCAGCTCACCGGGACTAGCGGGGGGGTACAATGAGCAGTTCTTC. Residues: CASSSPGLAGGYNEQFF.